This note documents a single T cell receptor beta chain sequence. These data are taken from a study of technical replicates of blood from a handful of donors. Sequencing was performed with immunoSEQ multiplex PCR; in TCRdb, only in-frame clones are kept and a portion is missing. This repertoire shows 80,000 to 100,000 clones, around 92% found once; its top ten account for 0.27%. J gave up 1 base and V 4 bases, and 11 bases lay outside the gene matches. The CDR3 is 17 residues long. Germline values: CDR1 SGHRS, CDR2 YFSETQ. Input material: T cells isolated from PBMCs. This clonotype was obtained from a human donor in good health. The V call is TRBV5-1, the J call TRBJ1-1, with 9 bases fitting TRBD1. The CDR3 loop is CASSRGTGRSANTEAFF. The DNA for the CDR3 is TGCGCCAGCAGCCGCGGGACAGGGAGAAGTGCGAACACTGAAGCTTTCTTT.